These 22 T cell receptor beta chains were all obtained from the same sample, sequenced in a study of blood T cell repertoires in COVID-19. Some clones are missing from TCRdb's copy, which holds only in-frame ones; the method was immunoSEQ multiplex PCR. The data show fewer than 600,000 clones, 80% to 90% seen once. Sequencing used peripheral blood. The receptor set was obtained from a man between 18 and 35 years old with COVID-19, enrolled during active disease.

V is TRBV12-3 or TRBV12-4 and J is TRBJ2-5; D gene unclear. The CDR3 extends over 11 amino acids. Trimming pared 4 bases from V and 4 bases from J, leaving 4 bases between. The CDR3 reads CASSSSETQYF. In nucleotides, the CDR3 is TGTGCCAGCAGTTCCTCAGAGACCCAGTACTTC.

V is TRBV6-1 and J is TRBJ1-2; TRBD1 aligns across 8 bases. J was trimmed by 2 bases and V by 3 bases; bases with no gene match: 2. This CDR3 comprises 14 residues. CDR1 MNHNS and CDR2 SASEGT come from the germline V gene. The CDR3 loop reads CASSEDRENYGYTF. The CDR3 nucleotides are TGTGCCAGCAGTGAGGACAGGGAAAACTATGGCTACACCTTC.

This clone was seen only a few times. The CDR3 loop reads CAIRPSGSSYEQYF. The DNA for the CDR3 is TGTGCCATCAGACCTAGCGGGAGTAGCTACGAGCAGTACTTC. The rearrangement links TRBV10-3 to TRBJ2-7, with 10 bases lining up with TRBD2. The CDR3 consists of 14 residues. The V segment lost 6 bases and the J segment 3 bases; nucleotides outside the gene matches: 5. Germline V gives CDR1 ENHRY, CDR2 SYGVKD.

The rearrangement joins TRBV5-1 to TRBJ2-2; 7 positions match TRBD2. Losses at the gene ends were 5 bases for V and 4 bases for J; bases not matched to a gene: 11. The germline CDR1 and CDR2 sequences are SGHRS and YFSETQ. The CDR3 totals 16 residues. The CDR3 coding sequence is TGCGCCAGCAGTGTCGGCGGGGGTGGTTCCACCGGGGAGCTGTTTTTT. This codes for CASSVGGGGSTGELFF. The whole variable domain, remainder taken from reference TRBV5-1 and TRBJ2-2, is KAGVTQTPRYLIKTRGQQVTLSCSPISGHRSVSWYQQTPGQGLQFLFEYFSETQRNKGNFPGRFSGRQFSNSRSEMNVSTLELGDSALYLCASSVGGGGSTGELFFGEGSRLTVL.

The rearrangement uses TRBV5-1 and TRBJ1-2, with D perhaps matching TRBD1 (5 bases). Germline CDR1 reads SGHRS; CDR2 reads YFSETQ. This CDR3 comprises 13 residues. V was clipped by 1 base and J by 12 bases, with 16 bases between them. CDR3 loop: CASSLRPQGIDTF. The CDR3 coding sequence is TGCGCCAGCAGCTTGCGCCCTCAGGGTATAGACACCTTC.

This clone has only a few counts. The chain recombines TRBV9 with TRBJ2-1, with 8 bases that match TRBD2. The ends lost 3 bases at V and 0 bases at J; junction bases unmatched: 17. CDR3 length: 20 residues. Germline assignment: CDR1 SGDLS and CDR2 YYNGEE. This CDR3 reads CASSGTSGGSLLSSYNEQFF. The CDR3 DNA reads TGTGCCAGCAGCGGAACTAGCGGAGGGTCCCTCCTAAGCTCCTACAATGAGCAGTTCTTC.

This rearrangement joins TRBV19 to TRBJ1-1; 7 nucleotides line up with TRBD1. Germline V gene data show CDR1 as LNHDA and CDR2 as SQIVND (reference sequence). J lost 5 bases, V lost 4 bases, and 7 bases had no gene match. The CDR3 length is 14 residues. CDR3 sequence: CASSTRTGQTEAFF. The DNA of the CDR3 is TGTGCCAGTAGTACTCGGACAGGTCAGACTGAAGCTTTCTTT.

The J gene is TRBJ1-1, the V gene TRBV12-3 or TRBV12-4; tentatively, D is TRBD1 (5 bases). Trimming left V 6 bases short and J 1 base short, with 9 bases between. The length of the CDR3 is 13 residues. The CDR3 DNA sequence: TGTGCCAGCAGCAAGGGGCAGAACACTGAAGCTTTCTTT. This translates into CASSKGQNTEAFF.

The CDR3 sequence is CASSFKSSYEQYF. DNA of the CDR3: TGTGCCAGCAGCTTTAAGAGCTCCTACGAGCAGTACTTC. V gene TRBV5-6 combines with J gene TRBJ2-7; D is ambiguous. The CDR3 sequence is 13 residues long. Germline V gene sequence: CDR1 SGHDT, CDR2 YYEEEE. V was cut by 2 bases and J by 0 bases, with 6 bases left in between. The full variable domain, its missing parts supplied by reference TRBV5-6 and TRBJ2-7, is DAGVTQSPTHLIKTRGQQVTLRCSPKSGHDTVSWYQQALGQGPQFIFQYYEEEERQRGNFPDRFSGHQFPNYSSELNVNALLLGDSALYLCASSFKSSYEQYFGPGTRLTVT.

The CDR3 region is CASSLATSGVREETQYF. The CDR3 DNA follows: TGCGCCAGCAGCTTGGCCACTAGCGGGGTTAGGGAAGAGACCCAGTACTTC. The chain uses TRBV5-1 and TRBJ2-5; TRBD2 matches at 10 bases. Germline CDR1 is SGHRS and CDR2 is YFSETQ. Trimming at V came to 0 bases and at J to 3 bases, leaving 8 bases not matched to a gene. The CDR3 length is 17 residues.

The CDR3 nucleotides read TGTGCCAGTAGTATGACTGGGAGGTCACCCCTCCACTTT. Its translation: CASSMTGRSPLHF. The chain links TRBV19 to TRBJ1-6; no firm D call. Germline V lookup: CDR1 LNHDA, CDR2 SQIVND (reference sequence). Trimming shortened V by 3 bases and J by 10 bases, and 10 bases separated the two germline ends. This CDR3 has 13 amino acids.

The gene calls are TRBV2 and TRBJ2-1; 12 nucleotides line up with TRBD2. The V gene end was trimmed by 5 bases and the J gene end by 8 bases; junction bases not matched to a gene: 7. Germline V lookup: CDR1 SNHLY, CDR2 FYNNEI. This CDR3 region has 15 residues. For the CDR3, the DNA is TGTGCCAGCAGTCCGGGGACTAGCGGGCGGGATGAGCAGTTCTTC. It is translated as CASSPGTSGRDEQFF.

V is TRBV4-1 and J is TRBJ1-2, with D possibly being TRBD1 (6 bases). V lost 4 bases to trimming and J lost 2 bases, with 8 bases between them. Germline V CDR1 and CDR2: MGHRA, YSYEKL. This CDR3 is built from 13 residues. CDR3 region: CASSLQGNYGYTF. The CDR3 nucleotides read TGCGCCAGCAGCCTTCAGGGGAACTATGGCTACACCTTC.

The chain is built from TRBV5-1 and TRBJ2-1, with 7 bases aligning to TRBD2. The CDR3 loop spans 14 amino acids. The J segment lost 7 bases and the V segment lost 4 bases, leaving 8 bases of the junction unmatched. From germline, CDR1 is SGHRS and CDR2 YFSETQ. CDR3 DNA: TGCGCCAGCAGCGTCGGGACTACCGTGAATGAGCAGTTCTTC. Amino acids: CASSVGTTVNEQFF.

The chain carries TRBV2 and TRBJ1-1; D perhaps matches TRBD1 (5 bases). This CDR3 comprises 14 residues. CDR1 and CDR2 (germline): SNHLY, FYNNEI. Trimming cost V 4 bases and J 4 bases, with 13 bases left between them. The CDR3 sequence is CASSVTGLGTEAFF. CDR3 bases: TGTGCCAGCAGTGTAACAGGCCTGGGCACTGAAGCTTTCTTT.

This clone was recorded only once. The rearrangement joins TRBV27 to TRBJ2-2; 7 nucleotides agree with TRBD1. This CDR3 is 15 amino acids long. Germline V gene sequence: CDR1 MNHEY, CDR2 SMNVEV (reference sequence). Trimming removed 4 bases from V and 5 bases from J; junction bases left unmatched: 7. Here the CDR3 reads CASSSQTGRTGELFF. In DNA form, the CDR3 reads TGTGCCAGCAGTTCACAGACAGGGCGAACCGGGGAGCTGTTTTTT.

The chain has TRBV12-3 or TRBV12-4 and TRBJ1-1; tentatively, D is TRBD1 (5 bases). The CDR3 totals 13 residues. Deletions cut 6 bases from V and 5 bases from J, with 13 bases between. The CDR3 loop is CASRQARGTEAFF. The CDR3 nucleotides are TGTGCCAGCAGACAGGCCCGGGGGACTGAAGCTTTCTTT.

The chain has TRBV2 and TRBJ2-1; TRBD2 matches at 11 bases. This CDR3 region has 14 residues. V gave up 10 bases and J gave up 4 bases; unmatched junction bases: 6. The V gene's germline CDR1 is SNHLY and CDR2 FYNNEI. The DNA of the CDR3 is TGTGCCACCACGGGACTAGCGGATTACAATGAGCAGTTCTTC. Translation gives CATTGLADYNEQFF.

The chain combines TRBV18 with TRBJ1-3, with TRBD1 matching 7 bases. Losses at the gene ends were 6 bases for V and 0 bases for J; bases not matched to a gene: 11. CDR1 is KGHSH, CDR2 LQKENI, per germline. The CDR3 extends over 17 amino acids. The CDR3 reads CASSTDRSDRSGNTIYF. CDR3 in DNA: TGTGCCAGCTCGACGGACAGGTCCGACCGCTCTGGAAACACCATATATTTT.

CDR3 in amino acids: CASSLQAGLYEQYF. Written as DNA, the CDR3 is TGTGCCAGCAGTTTGCAGGCAGGGTTGTACGAGCAGTACTTC. J is TRBJ2-7 and V is TRBV28, with D maybe TRBD1 (5 bases). CDR3 length: 14 residues. V was cut by 3 bases and J by 4 bases, with 13 bases left in between. In germline, CDR1 is MDHEN, CDR2 SYDVKM.

The CDR3 loop reads CASSQGAYEQYF. The CDR3 DNA reads as TGTGCCAGCAGCCAGGGGGCCTACGAGCAGTACTTC. V usage is TRBV12-3 or TRBV12-4 and J usage is TRBJ2-7; 7 bases fit TRBD1. Trimming cost V 6 bases and J 2 bases; bases outside gene matches: 1. The CDR3 has 12 residues.

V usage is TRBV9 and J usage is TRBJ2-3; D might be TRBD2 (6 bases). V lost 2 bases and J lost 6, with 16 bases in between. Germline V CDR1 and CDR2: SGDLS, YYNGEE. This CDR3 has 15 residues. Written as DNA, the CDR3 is TGTGCCAGCAGCGTCTGGTCTAGCGAGGGGGATACGCAGTATTTT. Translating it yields CASSVWSSEGDTQYF.